The sequence of this T cell receptor (beta chain) was determined in a study of human T cells and chemical hapten exposure. Study-level background: Sensitization was performed using 2% DPC on an approximately 2 cm by approximately 2 cm upper inner arm skin site. Patients were given diphenylcyclopropenone on the scalp weekly across the roughly 25-week study. TCR yields differed between samples (mainly from small differences in pooled library volume).

Time point: patch test 1, 2 weeks after DPC sensitization. Specified treatment: therapeutic diphenylcyclopropenone sensitization with weekly scalp DPC. TCRdb independently ran MiXCR on the RACE reads; one entry per CDR3 protein. The data contain 90,000 or so distinct CDR3 sequences, about 10% of them seen just once; the ten biggest clones take up roughly 2.4%. The V and J ends lost 6 bases and 1 base, in that order; junction bases with no gene match: 3. Germline CDR1 is MNHEY and CDR2 is SVGAGI. CDR3 length: 15 amino acids. In this sample, this clonotype turned up many times. The chain links TRBV6-5 to TRBJ2-3, with 11 nucleotides matching TRBD2. Source: whole blood, taken in connection with sensitization to the hapten diphenylcyclopropenone (DPC). This receptor was obtained from a man aged 35 to 55 with alopecia areata. Some clones in this sample may be carry-over from other donors' samples. The CDR3 loop reads CASRAGLAGTDTQYF. CDR3 bases: TGTGCCAGCAGGGCGGGACTAGCGGGCACAGATACGCAGTATTTT.